Below, 2 T cell receptor beta chains from the same sample are listed, as sequenced in a study of identical twins. TCRdb fed the 5' RACE reads into MiXCR, producing one record per CDR3 protein. The top ten clones hold roughly 0.9% of a sample with about 700,000 distinct CDR3 sequences, 8.5% to 9.5% of them seen once. These data are also associated with another study on yellow fever vaccine responses in identical twins.

The sample was PBMCs. These receptors all stem from a woman aged 18-29 years in good health.

This chain uses TRBV7-9 with TRBJ2-1; 12 positions match TRBD2. The V gene's germline CDR1 is SEHNR and CDR2 FQNEAQ (reference sequence). Unmatched junction bases numbered 12, after V lost 5 bases and J lost 10 bases. This CDR3 has 16 residues. The CDR3: CASSDRLAGVFLEQFF. The DNA for the CDR3 is TGTGCCAGCAGCGATCGACTAGCGGGAGTTTTCTTAGAGCAGTTCTTC. Based on the CDR3 plus reference TRBV7-9 and TRBJ2-1, the full variable domain is DTGVSQNPRHKITKRGQNVTFRCDPISEHNRLYWYRQTLGQGPEFLTYFQNEAQLEKSRLLSDRFSAERPKGSFSTLEIQRTEQGDSAMYLCASSDRLAGVFLEQFFGPGTRLTVL.

J is TRBJ2-3 and V is TRBV5-1; no definite D call. The CDR3 totals 15 residues. Trimming shortened V by 0 bases and J by 2 bases, and 10 bases separated the two germline ends. CDR1 and CDR2 (germline): SGHRS, YFSETQ. The CDR3 bases are TGCGCCAGCAGCTTGGTGGGCGGAGACACAGATACGCAGTATTTT. Amino acids: CASSLVGGDTDTQYF.